This T cell receptor (beta chain) was documented in a study of blood T cells in healthy people across ages. Next came a second PCR, run for about 7 to 12 cycles, which used a sample-barcoded 5' primer along with a J-beta primer mix. Using its own MiXCR run on the 5' RACE reads, TCRdb lists one record per CDR3 protein. The sample carries roughly 800,000 distinct CDR3 sequences, 58% recorded once. The sequencing input was blood. The receptor comes from a man younger than 45 in good health.

The CDR3 loop reads CASSPLGGKAADTQYF. The CDR3 region has the DNA TGTGCCAGCAGTCCCCTGGGGGGGAAGGCCGCAGATACGCAGTATTTT. This chain joins TRBV28 and TRBJ2-3; 7 bases line up with TRBD2. V was pared by 5 bases and J by 4 bases, with 12 bases of the junction left unmatched. CDR1 is MDHEN, CDR2 SYDVKM, per germline. The CDR3 length is 16 residues. The complete variable domain, with remaining parts taken from reference TRBV28 and TRBJ2-3, reads DVKVTQSSRYLVKRTGEKVFLECVQDMDHENMFWYRQDPGLGLRLIYFSYDVKMKEKGDIPEGYSVSREKKERFSLILESASTNQTSMYLCASSPLGGKAADTQYFGPGTRLTVL.